This T cell receptor beta chain emerged from a study of identical twins. TCRdb re-analysed the 5' RACE reads in MiXCR, keeping a single row per CDR3 protein. The sample consists of hundreds of thousands of distinct CDR3 sequences, 7.5% of them appearing once. With 0 bases removed from V and 4 bases from J, the gap between germline ends came to 8 bases. The CDR3 sequence is 15 residues long. Germline V gives CDR1 SGHDT, CDR2 YYEEEE. The data were also submitted as part of a second study, on yellow fever vaccine responses in identical twins. That study reports: Among the twins, the vaccine T cell response reportedly seemed partly convergent and partly personalized.

The origin of this receptor is a woman under 30 in good health. The J gene is TRBJ2-6, the V gene TRBV5-6, with a weak D call TRBD1 (6 bases). Sample: memory (CD45RO+) T cells sorted from blood. The CDR3 nucleotides read TGTGCCAGCAGCTTGGCAGGGGTGGGGGCCAACGTCCTGACTTTC. Translation gives CASSLAGVGANVLTF.